This T cell receptor (beta chain) is from a study of PD-1 and CTLA-4 blockade in melanoma. Germline CDR1 is SGDLS and CDR2 is YYNGEE. The CDR3 consists of 14 residues. V was cut by 1 base and J by 9 bases, with 14 bases left in between. Sequencing used immunoSEQ multiplex PCR; TCRdb keeps in-frame clones, though not all of them. The sample carries 25,000 to 35,000 clones, less than 95% recorded once. The receptor comes from a human donor with melanoma. The gene calls are TRBV9 and TRBJ1-5, with D possibly TRBD1 on 5 matching bases. The sample was CD8+ T cells from peripheral blood, taken from a patient given anti-PD-1 treatment. The CDR3 reads CASSVTGGRGPQHF. The CDR3 nucleotides read TGTGCCAGCAGCGTAACGGGGGGACGGGGGCCCCAGCATTTT.